These 13 T cell receptor beta chains were sequenced from one sample in a study of blood T cell repertoires in COVID-19. Sequencing was performed with immunoSEQ multiplex PCR; in TCRdb, only in-frame clones are kept and a portion is missing. The sample has about 87,000 clones; under 85% are singletons. Sequencing input: peripheral blood. The receptor set was obtained from an elderly woman with COVID-19, enrolled during active disease.

The table lists this clone with a count of one. The genes are TRBV27 and TRBJ2-1; 10 bases align to TRBD2. V was clipped by 5 bases and J by 2 bases; unmatched bases: 6. There are 16 residues in the CDR3. Germline CDR1 and CDR2: MNHEY and SMNVEV (reference sequence). CDR3 in amino acids: CASSPGSGGPYNEQFF. For the CDR3, the DNA is TGTGCCAGCAGTCCGGGTAGCGGGGGGCCCTACAATGAGCAGTTCTTC.

There are a few counts of this clone. This chain connects TRBV19 to TRBJ1-4; 8 bases map to TRBD1. CDR3 size: 15 residues. CDR1 and CDR2 (germline): LNHDA, SQIVND (reference sequence). The J segment lost 3 bases and the V segment lost 4 bases, leaving 4 bases of the junction unmatched. The CDR3 region is CASSTVQGANEKLFF. The CDR3 bases are TGTGCCAGTAGTACGGTACAGGGGGCTAATGAAAAACTGTTTTTT.

This chain joins TRBV5-1 and TRBJ2-2; 8 bases line up with TRBD2. This CDR3 has 15 amino acids. The ends lost 6 bases at V and 0 bases at J; junction bases unmatched: 4. Germline-derived CDR1 and CDR2 are SGHRS and YFSETQ. CDR3 sequence (DNA): TGCGCCAGCATAGCCGGGGGGGCGAACACCGGGGAGCTGTTTTTT. This sequence encodes CASIAGGANTGELFF.

V and J are TRBV3-1 (or the pseudogene TRBV3-2) and TRBJ2-7; perhaps TRBD1 as D (5 bases). Trimming stripped 1 base from V and 3 bases from J, with 13 bases between. Germline lookup yields CDR1 LGHDT and CDR2 YNNKEL (reference sequence). The CDR3 is 15 residues long. CDR3: CASSQGTQRFYEQYF. The CDR3 DNA is TGTGCCAGCAGCCAAGGGACACAGAGATTCTACGAGCAGTACTTC.

Here the CDR3 DNA reads TGTGCCAGCAGTCCCGGGACACACAGAGCCCAGCATTTT. Its translation: CASSPGTHRAQHF. The genes are TRBV27 and TRBJ1-5; D perhaps matches TRBD1 (6 bases). The ends were cut back, 5 bases at V and 11 bases at J, with 16 bases in the middle. From germline, CDR1 is MNHEY and CDR2 SMNVEV (reference sequence). The CDR3 consists of 13 residues.

This clone was counted a single time. The J gene is TRBJ2-3, the V gene TRBV19; D is perhaps TRBD2 (5 bases). V lost 4 bases and J 1 base, leaving 15 bases between the germline ends. This CDR3 comprises 16 residues. CDR1 is LNHDA, CDR2 SQIVND, per germline (reference sequence). The CDR3 sequence is CASSKSGVSGTDTQYF. Here the CDR3 DNA reads TGTGCCAGTAGTAAATCCGGGGTTTCAGGCACAGATACGCAGTATTTT.

This chain connects TRBV30 to TRBJ2-2; TRBD2 matches at 9 bases. The CDR3 contains 15 residues. Losses at the gene ends were 1 base for V and 8 bases for J; bases not matched to a gene: 8. Germline V gene data show CDR1 as GTSNPN and CDR2 as SVGIG (reference sequence). In nucleotides, the CDR3 is TGTGCCTGGAGTGAGGGGACTAGCCCTGTTGGGGAGCTGTTTTTT. Translation: CAWSEGTSPVGELFF.

The J gene is TRBJ1-3, the V gene TRBV2; TRBD1 agrees at 7 bases. V was clipped by 6 bases and J by 0 bases; unmatched bases: 8. Per the germline V gene, CDR1 is SNHLY and CDR2 is FYNNEI. CDR3 length equals 16 residues. The CDR3 nucleotides are TGTGCCAGCAGCGCGGGACAGCCAAGCTCTGGAAACACCATATATTTT. The encoded protein is CASSAGQPSSGNTIYF.

This clone is a singleton in its sample. The gene calls are TRBV19 and TRBJ1-2; TRBD1 aligns across 8 bases. The V segment lost 5 bases and the J segment 7 bases; nucleotides outside the gene matches: 12. Germline CDR1 and CDR2: LNHDA and SQIVND (reference sequence). This CDR3 is 15 amino acids long. CDR3 in amino acids: CASSSAGRGQGGYTF. The CDR3, as DNA: TGTGCCAGTAGTTCCGCTGGCAGGGGGCAAGGTGGCTACACCTTC.

This clone was observed a single time. The V gene is TRBV7-2, the J gene TRBJ1-6; 11 positions match TRBD1. The CDR3 covers 16 residues. CDR1 and CDR2 from the germline V gene are SGHTA and FQGNSA. After removal of 4 bases from V and 7 bases from J, the junction contained 6 bases not matched to a gene. The CDR3 reads CASSSGQGAMNSPLHF. The CDR3 DNA follows: TGTGCCAGCAGCTCAGGACAGGGGGCTATGAATTCACCCCTCCACTTT.

The J gene is TRBJ2-7, the V gene TRBV6-5; 8 bases are shared with TRBD1. The CDR3 consists of 14 residues. Germline CDR1 MNHEY, CDR2 SVGAGI. V dropped 6 bases and J dropped 6; count of bases not matched to a gene: 10. Written as DNA, the CDR3 is TGTGCCAGCAGCTACCCCGGGACAGGTAGCGAGCAGTACTTC. It translates to CASSYPGTGSEQYF.

The table lists this clone with a few counts. Other DNA sequences of this sample code for an identical CDR3. The J gene is TRBJ1-2, the V gene TRBV3-1 (or the pseudogene TRBV3-2); the D gene is possibly TRBD1 (6 bases). CDR1 and CDR2 from the germline V gene are LGHDT and YNNKEL (reference sequence). V lost 0 bases and J 5 bases, leaving 13 bases between the germline ends. CDR3 length: 15 residues. As DNA, the CDR3 is TGTGCCAGCAGCCAAGATGGTACAGGGTGGTATGGCTACACCTTC. It codes for CASSQDGTGWYGYTF.

This chain connects TRBV28 to TRBJ2-7; TRBD2 matches 12 bases. This CDR3 contains 18 residues. Germline CDR1 MDHEN, CDR2 SYDVKM. J gave up 0 bases and V 3 bases, and 9 bases lay outside the gene matches. For the CDR3, the DNA is TGTGCCAGCAGTTTGCCCGGGACTAGCGGGCTACTCTCCTACGAGCAGTACTTC. This gives the protein CASSLPGTSGLLSYEQYF.